A selection of T cell receptor beta chains follows, all from one sample in a study of regulatory T cells in long-lasting Graves disease. In TCRdb, the multiplex PCR reads were re-called with MiXCR into one record per CDR3 protein. The sample yields around 400,000 distinct CDR3 sequences, 15% seen once. The sequenced sample was peripheral blood mononuclear cells (PBMCs), obtained at new diagnosis, from a patient treated with antithyroid drugs. All receptors come from a female donor with Graves disease. The CDR3 runs from the conserved cysteine through the conserved F or W. The D gene is left open where the match is weak. Clone size is given for some rows only: seen once, a few or many times, or a class if the clone is expanded.

cdr3_aa,cdr3_nt,clone_size,d_call,v_call,j_call
CSARDEGLENTEAFF,TGCAGTGCTAGAGATGAGGGGCTAGAGAACACTGAAGCTTTCTTT,NA,NA,TRBV20-1,TRBJ1-1
CASSSGRPNEQFF,TGTGCCAGCAGTTCGGGGAGGCCCAATGAGCAGTTCTTC,many,NA,TRBV27,TRBJ2-1
CAISATRVNQPQHF,TGTGCCATCAGTGCAACCAGGGTGAATCAGCCCCAGCATTTT,NA,NA,TRBV10-3,TRBJ1-5
CSARDLGGDTYGYTF,TGCAGTGCTAGAGATCTGGGGGGGGACACCTATGGCTACACCTTC,many,NA,TRBV20-1,TRBJ1-2
CASSLALDGATIF,TGTGCCAGCAGCTTAGCTTTGGATGGGGCGACGATCTTC,NA,NA,TRBV7-2,TRBJ1-2
CASSVSGTGDSTDTQYF,TGTGCCAGCAGCGTGTCCGGGACAGGGGATAGCACAGATACGCAGTATTTT,many,TRBD1,TRBV7-8,TRBJ2-3
CASSPPGSFYGYTF,TGTGCCAGCAGCCCACCGGGGTCGTTCTATGGCTACACCTTC,many,NA,TRBV16,TRBJ1-2
CASSSLSVTEAFF,TGTGCCAGCAGCTCCTTGTCGGTAACTGAAGCTTTCTTT,many,NA,TRBV7-9,TRBJ1-1
CASSQGVSSYNSPLHF,TGCGCCAGCAGCCAGGGTGTTAGCTCCTATAATTCACCCCTCCACTTT,few,NA,TRBV4-1,TRBJ1-6
CASSVETSNYNEQFF,TGCGCCAGCAGTGTCGAGACTAGCAATTACAATGAGCAGTTCTTC,many,TRBD2,TRBV10-2,TRBJ2-1
CASSEAGTGANVLTF,TGTGCCAGCAGTGAAGCAGGGACTGGGGCCAACGTCCTGACTTTC,few,NA,TRBV2,TRBJ2-6
CASSLAVTAYQETQYF,TGTGCCAGCAGCTTAGCGGTGACTGCGTACCAAGAGACCCAGTACTTC,once,NA,TRBV11-2,TRBJ2-5
CSARVGASQNYGYTF,TGCAGTGCCCGCGTGGGGGCAAGCCAGAACTATGGCTACACCTTC,many,NA,TRBV20-1,TRBJ1-2
CASSSPAGAYCTF,TGTGCCAGCAGTTCCCCCGCCGGAGCGTACTGCACCTTC,NA,NA,TRBV6-2/TRBV6-3,TRBJ1-2
CASTGGDSLNTEAFF,TGTGCCAGCACCGGGGGAGACAGCTTGAACACTGAAGCTTTCTTT,many,NA,TRBV28,TRBJ1-1
CASSPGPTDTQYF,TGTGCCAGCAGTCCTGGACCCACAGATACGCAATATTTT,many,NA,TRBV28,TRBJ2-3
CASSLDGETGVYEQYF,TGTGCCAGCAGCCTCGACGGTGAGACAGGGGTCTACGAGCAGTACTTC,many,TRBD1,TRBV5-8,TRBJ2-7
CSASMTGRNQPQHF,TGCAGTGCTTCCATGACAGGGCGGAATCAGCCCCAGCATTTT,many,TRBD1,TRBV20-1,TRBJ1-5
CASSQDPVTYGYTF,TGTGCCAGCAGCCAAGATCCGGTGACCTATGGCTACACCTTC,many,NA,TRBV3-1,TRBJ1-2
CASSGGQGGNEQFF,TGTGCCAGCAGCGGGGGACAGGGGGGGAATGAGCAGTTCTTC,few,TRBD1,TRBV7-9,TRBJ2-1
CASTLLTGLRASPLHF,TGTGCCAGCACCTTACTAACGGGCCTGCGGGCTTCACCCCTCCACTTT,many,NA,TRBV28,TRBJ1-6
CASSQDTLGSNTEAFF,TGTGCCAGCAGCCAAGATACCCTGGGATCGAACACTGAAGCTTTCTTT,NA,NA,TRBV14,TRBJ1-1
CASSYGHGETQYF,TGTGCCAGCAGTTACGGGCACGGGGAGACCCAGTACTTC,many,NA,TRBV6-5,TRBJ2-5
CASSFYGTQYF,TGTGCCAGCAGTTTTTACGGGACCCAGTACTTC,many,NA,TRBV28,TRBJ2-5
CATRMEGRPDTQYF,TGTGCCACCAGGATGGAGGGGCGTCCAGATACGCAGTATTTT,many,NA,TRBV6-1,TRBJ2-3
CASSSTTGQPSYPNEKLFF,TGTGCCAGCAGCTCGACCACGGGACAGCCTTCCTATCCTAATGAAAAACTGTTTTTT,few,TRBD1,TRBV7-8,TRBJ1-4
CASSPGQGLSYGYTF,TGTGCCAGCAGCCCAGGACAGGGGCTAAGCTATGGCTACACCTTC,NA,TRBD1,TRBV7-9,TRBJ1-2
CASSRGLTGFGEQYF,TGTGCCAGCAGTCGAGGGCTGACGGGGTTTGGGGAGCAGTACTTC,NA,NA,TRBV7-2,TRBJ2-7
CASSPLRDYEQYF,TGTGCCAGCTCACCGCTTAGAGACTACGAGCAGTACTTC,many,NA,TRBV18,TRBJ2-7
CAIRLPGQGQSEQYF,TGTGCCATCAGACTACCGGGACAGGGTCAGAGCGAGCAGTACTTC,many,TRBD1,TRBV10-3,TRBJ2-7
CSARAGASTGELFF,TGCAGTGCTAGAGCAGGGGCGAGCACCGGGGAGCTGTTTTTT,NA,NA,TRBV20-1,TRBJ2-2